The sequence of this TCR beta chain was determined in a study of cytomegalovirus exposure and HLA in healthy donors. This clone was observed a few times. Its target is not known. Overall study findings and caveats: The tendency of first-cohort TCR clusters to co-occur in the roughly 130 validation repertoires emerged from a later analysis. Specificity of a few CMV-associated chains for CMV antigens was verified in vitro. Per published reports, the classifier diagnosed cytomegalovirus status with high specificity and sensitivity.

The donors were part of the validation cohort of 120 subjects. That cohort was separate from the first cohort, which comprised 500 to 850 subjects. Assay: immunoSEQ multiplex PCR; the TCRdb copy retains only in-frame clones and omits some. The table records about 170,000 clones, about 90% of them present only once. Germline V lookup: CDR1 SNHLY, CDR2 FYNNEI. The CDR3 sequence is 15 residues long. With V trimmed by 3 bases and J by 4 bases, 2 bases remained unmatched. Material: PBMCs. This TCR came from a man aged 18 to 30 in good health and CMV-seropositive. The chain carries TRBV2 and TRBJ2-7, with 14 positions matching TRBD2. The CDR3 loop is CASSDRTSGRYEQYF. The DNA of the CDR3 is TGTGCCAGCAGTGACCGGACTAGCGGGAGGTACGAGCAGTACTTC.